This section outlines one T cell receptor (beta chain) sequence together with its context. The PCR contained 60 Vbeta and 13 Jbeta primers. TCRdb's copy holds only in-frame clones and misses some; the assay was immunoSEQ multiplex PCR. In all, the sample yields approximately 110,000 clones. The CDR3 is made up of 11 amino acids. Germline values: CDR1 MNHEY, CDR2 SVGAGI. V was pared by 4 bases and J by 10 bases, with 8 bases between. The data were taken from a study of cytomegalovirus exposure and HLA in healthy donors. This chain joins TRBV6-5 and TRBJ2-1; weak D call: TRBD2 (5 bases). The sequence came from a man aged 50-60 years in good health and CMV-seronegative. The sample consisted of PBMCs. This CDR3 is CASSSGSEQFF. CDR3 DNA sequence: TGTGCCAGCAGTTCGGGATCAGAGCAGTTCTTC.